This T cell receptor (beta chain) emerged from a study of blood T cell repertoires in COVID-19. Overall study: Spain, Italy and the United States supplied samples that represented acute and convalescent COVID-19.

This clone was seen only a few times. Libraries were prepared by immunoSEQ multiplex PCR; TCRdb keeps only in-frame clonotypes and omits some of them. The repertoire holds under 150,000 clones, with approximately 85% as singletons. This TCR was sampled from a human donor in a cohort sampled during active COVID-19. The specimen was peripheral blood.

The CDR3 sequence: CASRDPVGPPREQYF. Here the CDR3 DNA reads TGCGCCAGCAGAGATCCCGTTGGTCCACCTCGGGAGCAGTACTTC. The chain has TRBV5-1 and TRBJ2-7; D gene unclear. From germline, CDR1 is SGHRS and CDR2 YFSETQ. The CDR3 is 15 amino acids. V was cut by 5 bases and J by 7 bases, with 22 bases left in between.